The 28 T cell receptor beta chains given below trace back to one sample, sequenced in a study of T cell responses to AZD1222 COVID-19 vaccine. TCRdb's copy holds only in-frame clones and misses some; the assay was immunoSEQ multiplex PCR. The sample lists some 180,000 clones, around 90% occurring once. Sequencing used peripheral blood, obtained 28 days after the second AZD1222 dose. The receptors come from an adult who received the AZD1222 COVID-19 vaccine.

This clone was detected only once. The genes are TRBV9 and TRBJ2-7; 8 nucleotides line up with TRBD2. V shed 4 bases and J 3 bases; nucleotides not matched to a gene: 3. This CDR3 contains 13 residues. Per the germline V gene, CDR1 is SGDLS and CDR2 is YYNGEE. CDR3 amino acids: CASSPGLVYEQYF. CDR3 nucleotide sequence: TGTGCCAGCAGCCCGGGACTAGTCTACGAGCAGTACTTC.

V usage is TRBV14 and J usage is TRBJ1-1, with D uncertain. The length of the CDR3 is 14 residues. V was pared by 4 bases and J by 0 bases, with 9 bases between. Germline assignment: CDR1 SGHDN and CDR2 FVKESK. CDR3 loop: CASSRQFLNTEAFF. The CDR3 nucleotides are TGTGCCAGCAGCCGACAATTTTTGAACACTGAAGCTTTCTTT.

The chain combines TRBV7-9 with TRBJ2-7; D is possibly TRBD1 (5 bases). This CDR3 is built from 16 residues. The V and J ends lost 0 bases and 5 bases respectively, with 17 bases between them. Germline V gives CDR1 SEHNR, CDR2 FQNEAQ (reference sequence). CDR3 sequence (DNA): TGTGCCAGCAGCTTAGCGGTGTCCTCACAGGTCCACGAGCAGTACTTC. Encoded protein: CASSLAVSSQVHEQYF.

The chain couples TRBV19 to TRBJ2-6; a weak D match, TRBD1 (6 bases). Looked up from germline, CDR1 is LNHDA and CDR2 is SQIVND (reference sequence). This CDR3 comprises 17 residues. Trimming cost V 3 bases and J 0 bases, with 12 bases left between them. The CDR3, as DNA: TGTGCCAGTAGTATTGCTCACAGGGTCTCTGGGGCCAACGTCCTGACTTTC. Translated: CASSIAHRVSGANVLTF.

The V gene is TRBV25-1, the J gene TRBJ2-1; the D gene is possibly TRBD2 (6 bases). Germline V lookup: CDR1 MGHDK, CDR2 SYGVNS. Trimming shortened V by 4 bases and J by 4 bases, and 17 bases separated the two germline ends. This CDR3 has 16 amino acids. This CDR3 is CASSVGPVAGYNEQFF. DNA for the CDR3: TGTGCCAGCAGTGTTGGGCCAGTGGCGGGGTACAATGAGCAGTTCTTC.

The sample holds one count of this clone. This chain connects TRBV5-1 to TRBJ2-5, with TRBD1 identical over 8 bases. Germline values: CDR1 SGHRS, CDR2 YFSETQ. V was clipped by 4 bases and J by 1 base; unmatched bases: 6. CDR3 size: 15 residues. This CDR3 is CASSAGGLAQETQYF. The DNA for the CDR3 is TGCGCCAGCAGCGCAGGGGGCTTGGCCCAAGAGACCCAGTACTTC.

CDR3 in DNA: TGTGCCAGCAGCAATACAGGGTCGGAGACCCAGTACTTC. Amino acid sequence: CASSNTGSETQYF. The chain links TRBV5-6 to TRBJ2-5; tentatively, D is TRBD1 (6 bases). Germline CDR1 SGHDT, CDR2 YYEEEE. This CDR3 has 13 residues. V gave up 4 bases and J gave up 5 bases, with 12 bases separating them. The variable domain in full, completed from reference TRBV5-6 and TRBJ2-5, reads DAGVTQSPTHLIKTRGQQVTLRCSPKSGHDTVSWYQQALGQGPQFIFQYYEEEERQRGNFPDRFSGHQFPNYSSELNVNALLLGDSALYLCASSNTGSETQYFGPGTRLLVL.

The chain recombines TRBV7-9 with TRBJ2-3, with 9 bases identical to TRBD1. This CDR3 is 14 amino acids long. With 4 bases clipped from V and 7 bases from J, the junction kept 6 bases outside the gene matches. Germline V gene data show CDR1 as SEHNR and CDR2 as FQNEAQ (reference sequence). CDR3 sequence (DNA): TGTGCCAGCAGCTCTCCGGGACAGGGACATACGCAGTATTTT. This encodes CASSSPGQGHTQYF.

The V call is TRBV4-3, the J call TRBJ2-1; 8 bases are shared with TRBD1. The CDR3 runs 16 residues. V was clipped by 5 bases and J by 4 bases; unmatched bases: 10. Germline V lookup: CDR1 LGHNA, CDR2 YSLEER. The DNA of the CDR3 is TGCGCCAGCAGCTCCTCTACAGGGGGTGCGTACAATGAGCAGTTCTTC. Translated: CASSSSTGGAYNEQFF.

This chain connects TRBV9 to TRBJ1-3, with a weak D call TRBD1 (5 bases). This CDR3 is built from 15 residues. V was cut by 4 bases and J by 0 bases, with 11 bases left in between. Germline loops: CDR1 SGDLS, CDR2 YYNGEE. CDR3 in amino acids: CASSPTQGSGNTIYF. Here the CDR3 DNA reads TGTGCCAGCAGCCCGACGCAGGGCTCTGGAAACACCATATATTTT. Filled out from reference TRBV9 and TRBJ1-3, the complete variable domain reads DSGVTQTPKHLITATGQRVTLRCSPRSGDLSVYWYQQSLDQGLQFLIQYYNGEERAKGNILERFSAQQFPDLHSELNLSSLELGDSALYFCASSPTQGSGNTIYFGEGSWLTVV.

The chain uses TRBV5-1 and TRBJ2-1; weak D call: TRBD2 (6 bases). The germline V and J ends were trimmed by 7 bases and 8 bases, with 16 bases remaining between them. This CDR3 has 13 residues. The germline V gene has CDR1 SGHRS and CDR2 YFSETQ. CDR3: CASAIPPGDEQFF. CDR3 DNA sequence: TGCGCCAGCGCCATTCCCCCGGGGGATGAGCAGTTCTTC.

This clone was counted a single time. The chain employs TRBV6-4 and TRBJ2-1; 9 bases line up with TRBD2. Germline CDR1 MRHNA, CDR2 SNTAGT. J gave up 7 bases and V 5 bases, and 9 bases lay outside the gene matches. The CDR3 consists of 15 residues. As DNA, the CDR3 is TGTGCCAGCAGTTTGAGCGGGGGGAGTGGGAATGAGCAGTTCTTC. Translation gives CASSLSGGSGNEQFF.

The CDR3 nucleotides read TGTGCCAGCTCACCCCAGGACAGGGGGCAAAGCGAGCAGTACTTC. Translated, it gives CASSPQDRGQSEQYF. The chain carries TRBV18 and TRBJ2-7; 11 nucleotides agree with TRBD1. The trim removed 3 bases at V and 6 bases at J, leaving 7 bases unmatched. Germline CDR1 KGHSH, CDR2 LQKENI. CDR3 length: 15 residues.

This clone was counted between two and nine times. V is TRBV10-3 and J is TRBJ1-2, with D tentatively TRBD1 (5 bases). In germline, CDR1 is ENHRY, CDR2 SYGVKD. This CDR3 spans 14 amino acids. V gave up 1 base and J gave up 8 bases, with 14 bases separating them. The DNA for the CDR3 is TGTGCCATCAGTGAGTTCCAGGGAATTGTCGGCTACACCTTC. It specifies CAISEFQGIVGYTF.

This chain links TRBV2 with TRBJ1-1; 8 nucleotides align to TRBD1. The CDR3 extends over 16 amino acids. Per the germline V gene, CDR1 is SNHLY and CDR2 is FYNNEI. With V trimmed by 3 bases and J by 0 bases, 6 bases remained unmatched. CDR3 DNA: TGTGCCAGCAGTGAGCAGACAGGGGTGTTGAACACTGAAGCTTTCTTT. Translating gives CASSEQTGVLNTEAFF. Full variable domain (outside the CDR3, taken from reference TRBV2 and TRBJ1-1): EPEVTQTPSHQVTQMGQEVILRCVPISNHLYFYWYRQILGQKVEFLVSFYNNEISEKSEIFDDQFSVERPDGSNFTLKIRSTKLEDSAMYFCASSEQTGVLNTEAFFGQGTRLTVV.

The chain couples TRBV3-1 (or the pseudogene TRBV3-2) to TRBJ1-1; 9 bases are shared with TRBD1. Germline V gives CDR1 LGHDT, CDR2 YNNKEL (reference sequence). J gave up 4 bases and V 0 bases, and 6 bases lay outside the gene matches. This CDR3 contains 16 residues. The CDR3 coding sequence is TGTGCCAGCAGCCAAGAGGTAACAGGGGGCTGCACTGAAGCTTTCTTT. Translating gives CASSQEVTGGCTEAFF.

The chain links TRBV2 to TRBJ1-6; D gene unclear. The CDR3 covers 14 residues. V dropped 7 bases and J dropped 4 bases, with 11 bases sitting between them. Germline V gene data show CDR1 as SNHLY and CDR2 as FYNNEI. This chain's CDR3 is CASNGGRYNSPLHF. The CDR3 region has the DNA TGTGCCAGCAACGGAGGCAGATATAATTCACCCCTCCACTTT.

The DNA for the CDR3 is TGTGCCAGCAGCGGTGGCCTCGGCAGGACCTGGACGCAGTACTTC. Protein product: CASSGGLGRTWTQYF. The rearrangement links TRBV9 to TRBJ2-7; D call uncertain. CDR3 size: 15 residues. Germline values: CDR1 SGDLS, CDR2 YYNGEE. V was cut by 3 bases and J by 9 bases, with 22 bases left in between.

This chain uses TRBV10-3 with TRBJ1-1; D is possibly TRBD1 (6 bases). The germline V gene has CDR1 ENHRY and CDR2 SYGVKD. Trimming removed 6 bases at V and 1 base at J, with 12 bases between. The CDR3 is made up of 14 amino acids. CDR3 nucleotide sequence: TGTGCCATCAGGAGGGGGGGCCAGAACACTGAAGCTTTCTTT. This translates into CAIRRGGQNTEAFF.

About this clone itself: Other nucleotide sequences from this sample produce the same CDR3. V usage is TRBV12-3 or TRBV12-4 and J usage is TRBJ2-5; no definite D call. There are 13 residues in the CDR3. Trimming left V 3 bases short and J 1 base short, with 6 bases between. CDR3 in DNA: TGTGCCAGCAGTTTCCTCGGCCAAGAGACCCAGTACTTC. Residues: CASSFLGQETQYF.

The rearrangement uses TRBV4-3 and TRBJ2-1; 9 nucleotides agree with TRBD2. There are 16 residues in the CDR3. Per the germline V gene, CDR1 is LGHNA and CDR2 is YSLEER. The trim removed 0 bases at V and 8 bases at J, leaving 8 bases unmatched. This chain's CDR3 is CASSQDRRGGVYEQFF. The DNA for the CDR3 is TGCGCCAGCAGCCAAGATCGTCGCGGGGGGGTCTATGAGCAGTTCTTC.

The chain is built from TRBV18 and TRBJ1-1, with D uncertain. The CDR3 consists of 13 residues. The germline V and J ends were trimmed by 6 bases and 0 bases, with 8 bases remaining between them. CDR1 and CDR2 from the germline V gene are KGHSH and LQKENI. The CDR3 nucleotides are TGTGCCAGCTCTACAGAGATGAACACTGAAGCTTTCTTT. It codes for CASSTEMNTEAFF.

The rearrangement uses TRBV3-1 (or the pseudogene TRBV3-2) and TRBJ2-7, with TRBD2 matching 13 bases. Germline trimming cut 4 bases from V and 5 bases from J; bases unmatched to any gene: 11. Germline-derived CDR1 and CDR2 are LGHDT and YNNKEL (reference sequence). CDR3 length: 17 residues. Here the CDR3 reads CASSPWTSGRFRNEQYF. As DNA, the CDR3 is TGTGCCAGCAGCCCATGGACTAGCGGGAGATTTAGGAACGAGCAGTACTTC.

The chain joins TRBV4-1 to TRBJ2-3, with a weak D call TRBD1 (5 bases). From germline, CDR1 is MGHRA and CDR2 YSYEKL. V was cut by 1 base and J by 2 bases, with 16 bases left in between. The CDR3 extends over 17 amino acids. CDR3 bases: TGCGCCAGCAGCCAAGTTATGGGTCAGGGTGCCACAGATACGCAGTATTTT. Translated, it gives CASSQVMGQGATDTQYF.

The J gene is TRBJ1-5, the V gene TRBV6-5, with D perhaps matching TRBD1 (5 bases). Germline V gives CDR1 MNHEY, CDR2 SVGAGI. This CDR3 is built from 14 residues. V lost 2 bases to trimming and J lost 1 base, with 6 bases between them. CDR3 residues: CASSYGASNQPQHF. In DNA form, the CDR3 reads TGTGCCAGCAGTTACGGGGCGAGCAATCAGCCCCAGCATTTT.

The V call is TRBV28, the J call TRBJ1-6; D gene unclear. V was shortened by 2 bases and J by 5 bases, with 28 bases between the two germline ends. This CDR3 has 21 residues. The germline CDR1 and CDR2 sequences are MDHEN and SYDVKM. CDR3 nucleotide sequence: TGTGCCAGCAGTTTAGGCACCCTCGTTCCGCCTGAGGGCCAAAATAATTCACCCCTCCACTTT. Translating it yields CASSLGTLVPPEGQNNSPLHF.

The chain is built from TRBV5-1 and TRBJ2-5; no clear D gene. Germline V gene lookup returns CDR1 SGHRS and CDR2 YFSETQ. Trimming left V 0 bases short and J 1 base short, with 7 bases between. There are 14 residues in the CDR3. As DNA, the CDR3 is TGCGCCAGCAGCTTGGGAGGCGTCCAAGAGACCCAGTACTTC. Translated, it gives CASSLGGVQETQYF. Looking up the rest from reference TRBV5-1 and TRBJ2-5 gives the full variable domain: KAGVTQTPRYLIKTRGQQVTLSCSPISGHRSVSWYQQTPGQGLQFLFEYFSETQRNKGNFPGRFSGRQFSNSRSEMNVSTLELGDSALYLCASSLGGVQETQYFGPGTRLLVL.

The chain links TRBV24-1 to TRBJ2-5; 7 bases fit TRBD1. After removal of 4 bases from V and 5 bases from J, the junction contained 9 bases not matched to a gene. This CDR3 comprises 15 residues. Germline V gene lookup returns CDR1 KGHDR and CDR2 SFDVKD. CDR3 sequence (DNA): TGTGCCACCAGTGAAAACAGGGGTTCGGGGGAGACCCAGTACTTC. This translates into CATSENRGSGETQYF.